These 18 T cell receptor beta chains were sequenced from one sample in a study of blood T cell repertoires in COVID-19. Here immunoSEQ multiplex PCR was the method, and the copy in TCRdb shows in-frame clones only, minus some. In the table there are roughly 21,000 clones, approximately 88% of which are singletons. The source material was peripheral blood. The source is a man aged 40-50 years with acute or convalescent COVID-19.

Only a few counts were recorded for this clone. The chain uses TRBV5-8 and TRBJ1-1; no definite D call. The CDR3 is 16 residues long. The V gene lost 4 bases and the J gene lost 2 bases, with 18 bases spanning the gap. Germline lookup yields CDR1 SGHTS and CDR2 YDEGEE. The CDR3 spells CASSKMGGLDNTEAFF. CDR3 DNA sequence: TGTGCCAGCAGCAAGATGGGCGGGCTTGATAACACTGAAGCTTTCTTT. Full variable domain (outside the CDR3, taken from reference TRBV5-8 and TRBJ1-1): EAGVTQSPTHLIKTRGQQATLRCSPISGHTSVYWYQQALGLGLQFLLWYDEGEERNRGNFPPRFSGRQFPNYSSELNVNALELEDSALYLCASSKMGGLDNTEAFFGQGTRLTVV.

The chain joins TRBV24-1 to TRBJ1-5; 8 bases map to TRBD1. V shed 12 bases, J shed 4 bases, and the junction held 10 bases outside the gene matches. This CDR3 is built from 14 residues. Germline CDR1 is KGHDR and CDR2 is SFDVKD. CDR3 in amino acids: CASPRTGSNQPQHF. CDR3 coding DNA: TGTGCCTCCCCGCGGACAGGGAGTAATCAGCCCCAGCATTTT.

The V and J genes are TRBV18 and TRBJ2-1, with TRBD1 as a possible D gene (6 bases). This CDR3 comprises 16 residues. V was clipped by 6 bases and J by 5 bases, with 20 bases between them. Germline assignment: CDR1 KGHSH and CDR2 LQKENI. The CDR3 spells CASSPTRDITNNEQFF. CDR3 nucleotides: TGTGCCAGCTCCCCGACCCGGGACATTACTAACAATGAGCAGTTCTTC.

The V gene is TRBV29-1, the J gene TRBJ1-1; maybe TRBD1 (6 bases). CDR1 is SQVTM and CDR2 is ANQGSEA in the germline V gene. Trimming left V 4 bases short and J 4 bases short, with 10 bases between. The length of the CDR3 is 12 residues. CDR3 DNA sequence: TGCAGCGTTGCAGGGGCGGGCACTGAAGCTTTCTTT. Its translation is CSVAGAGTEAFF.

The CDR3, as DNA: TGTGCCAGCAGTGAATCGGGCAGGGGACGAAATGAGCAGTTCTTC. Residues: CASSESGRGRNEQFF. The chain carries TRBV25-1 and TRBJ2-1; D is perhaps TRBD1 (6 bases). Deletions cut 1 base from V and 7 bases from J, with 14 bases between. The CDR3 extends over 15 amino acids. Per the germline V gene, CDR1 is MGHDK and CDR2 is SYGVNS. The variable domain in full, with the rest retrieved from reference TRBV25-1 and TRBJ2-1, is EADIYQTPRYLVIGTGKKITLECSQTMGHDKMYWYQQDPGMELHLIHYSYGVNSTEKGDLSSESTVSRIRTEHFPLTLESARPSHTSQYLCASSESGRGRNEQFFGPGTRLTVL.

The rearrangement links TRBV6-6 to TRBJ2-3, with TRBD2 as a possible D gene (6 bases). V was cut by 6 bases and J by 3 bases, with 10 bases left in between. Germline values: CDR1 MNHNY, CDR2 SVGAGI (reference sequence). The CDR3 loop spans 13 amino acids. CDR3 DNA sequence: TGTGCCAGCAGATCCCTAGCGACAGATACGCAGTATTTT. Translating it yields CASRSLATDTQYF.

The chain combines TRBV29-1 with TRBJ1-2, with 8 nucleotides matching TRBD1. Germline V gene lookup returns CDR1 SQVTM and CDR2 ANQGSEA. This CDR3 spans 17 amino acids. The J segment lost 3 bases and the V segment lost 2 bases, leaving 14 bases of the junction unmatched. The CDR3 nucleotides are TGCAGCGTTGAATCGGTGATTTCGGACAGGGCGTACTATGGCTACACCTTC. Amino acids: CSVESVISDRAYYGYTF.

The chain employs TRBV29-1 and TRBJ2-5; D gene ambiguous. Germline V gene data show CDR1 as SQVTM and CDR2 as ANQGSEA. The CDR3 length is 11 residues. Trimming shortened V by 5 bases and J by 5 bases, and 9 bases separated the two germline ends. DNA of the CDR3: TGCAGCGTTCGACTCGGGGAGACCCAGTACTTC. Protein product: CSVRLGETQYF.

This chain connects TRBV6-5 to TRBJ1-1, with D hard to call. CDR3 length: 15 amino acids. In germline, CDR1 is MNHEY, CDR2 SVGAGI. V dropped 4 bases and J dropped 5 bases, with 17 bases sitting between them. This chain's CDR3 is CASSWSGVLGTEAFF. The DNA of the CDR3 is TGTGCCAGCAGTTGGTCCGGGGTTTTAGGGACTGAAGCTTTCTTT.

V and J are TRBV7-6 and TRBJ2-7, with TRBD1 as a possible D gene (6 bases). Trimming removed 1 base at V and 2 bases at J, with 12 bases between. Germline V CDR1 and CDR2: SGHVS, FNYEAQ. The length of the CDR3 is 15 residues. CDR3 sequence reads: CASSLDAQGPYEQYF. The CDR3 DNA follows: TGTGCCAGCAGCTTAGATGCACAGGGCCCCTACGAGCAGTACTTC.

Only a few counts were recorded for this clone. The chain combines TRBV6-6 with TRBJ1-1; D call uncertain. Germline V gene lookup returns CDR1 MNHNY and CDR2 SVGAGI (reference sequence). The length of the CDR3 is 13 residues. V dropped 0 bases and J dropped 5 bases, with 7 bases sitting between them. CDR3 sequence: CASSYSKRTEAFF. CDR3 sequence (DNA): TGTGCCAGCAGTTACTCAAAGCGTACTGAAGCTTTCTTT.

CDR3 sequence reads: CASSAQAGTGELFF. The CDR3 DNA reads TGTGCCAGCAGCGCTCAGGCGGGGACCGGGGAGCTGTTTTTT. The rearrangement links TRBV7-2 to TRBJ2-2, with D perhaps matching TRBD2 (6 bases). The CDR3 contains 14 residues. V dropped 5 bases and J dropped 5 bases, with 12 bases sitting between them. Germline values: CDR1 SGHTA, CDR2 FQGNSA.

This clone was recorded only once. The chain joins TRBV4-1 to TRBJ1-4; the match to TRBD1 covers 7 bases. Germline CDR1 is MGHRA and CDR2 is YSYEKL. The CDR3 is 14 amino acids. J was trimmed by 9 bases and V by 0 bases; bases with no gene match: 4. CDR3 coding DNA: TGCGCCAGCAGCCAAGAAGGGGGCCAACAAAAACTGTTTTTT. Translating it yields CASSQEGGQQKLFF.

The chain is built from TRBV6-5 and TRBJ1-5; D call uncertain. Germline V gene sequence: CDR1 MNHEY, CDR2 SVGAGI. The CDR3 extends over 14 amino acids. V was cut by 2 bases and J by 0 bases, with 5 bases left in between. The CDR3 DNA is TGTGCCAGCAGTTACCAAAATAGCAATCAGCCCCAGCATTTT. Translated, it gives CASSYQNSNQPQHF.

The rearrangement uses TRBV13 and TRBJ1-2; 11 bases line up with TRBD1. Per germline, CDR1 PRHDT and CDR2 FYEKMQ (reference sequence). The V gene end was trimmed by 7 bases and the J gene end by 6 bases; junction bases not matched to a gene: 16. CDR3 size: 17 residues. Here the CDR3 DNA reads TGTGCCAGCAAAGGTTTAGGTGTAGGACAGGGGGCGGATGGCTACACCTTC. Protein: CASKGLGVGQGADGYTF.

The chain carries TRBV7-2 and TRBJ1-3, with D maybe TRBD1 (5 bases). Germline V gene data show CDR1 as SGHTA and CDR2 as FQGNSA. The CDR3 spans 16 residues. Trimming left V 1 base short and J 3 bases short, with 13 bases between. CDR3 sequence: CASSLDRTLDGNTIYF. In DNA form, the CDR3 reads TGTGCCAGCAGCTTAGACAGGACCCTAGATGGAAACACCATATATTTT. The full variable domain, completed using reference TRBV7-2 and TRBJ1-3, is GAGVSQSPSNKVTEKGKDVELRCDPISGHTALYWYRQSLGQGLEFLIYFQGNSAPDKSGLPSDRFSAERTGGSVSTLTIQRTQQEDSAVYLCASSLDRTLDGNTIYFGEGSWLTVV.

The chain joins TRBV11-2 to TRBJ1-1; 7 nucleotides match TRBD1. Germline CDR1 reads SGHAT; CDR2 reads FQNNGV. The CDR3 runs to 12 residues. The J segment lost 9 bases and the V segment lost 3 bases, leaving 4 bases of the junction unmatched. CDR3 in DNA: TGTGCCAGCAGCTTGGGACAGAGAAAAGCTTTCTTT. Translated, it gives CASSLGQRKAFF. Full variable domain (remainder filled in from reference TRBV11-2 and TRBJ1-1): EAGVAQSPRYKIIEKRQSVAFWCNPISGHATLYWYQQILGQGPKLLIQFQNNGVVDDSQLPKDRFSAERLKGVDSTLKIQPAKLEDSAVYLCASSLGQRKAFFGQGTRLTVV.

This clone has more than one count but fewer than ten. The chain has TRBV3-1 (or the pseudogene TRBV3-2) and TRBJ1-6; TRBD1 matches 9 bases. The CDR3 sequence is 14 residues long. J gave up 7 bases and V 6 bases, and 4 bases lay outside the gene matches. Germline V gives CDR1 LGHDT, CDR2 YNNKEL (reference sequence). The CDR3 sequence: CASSHRGRNSPLHF. The CDR3 region has the DNA TGTGCCAGCAGTCACAGGGGGCGAAATTCACCCCTCCACTTT.